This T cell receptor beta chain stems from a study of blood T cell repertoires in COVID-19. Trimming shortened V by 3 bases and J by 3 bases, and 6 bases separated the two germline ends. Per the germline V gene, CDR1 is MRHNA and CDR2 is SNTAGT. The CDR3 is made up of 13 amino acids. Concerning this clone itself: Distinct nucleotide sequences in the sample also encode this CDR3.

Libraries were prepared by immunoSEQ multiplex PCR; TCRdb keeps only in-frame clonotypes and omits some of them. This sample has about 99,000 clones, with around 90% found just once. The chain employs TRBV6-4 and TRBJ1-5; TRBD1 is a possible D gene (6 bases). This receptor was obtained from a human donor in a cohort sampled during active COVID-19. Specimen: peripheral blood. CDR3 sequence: CASSEGANQPQHF. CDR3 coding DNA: TGTGCCAGCAGTGAGGGGGCCAATCAGCCCCAGCATTTT.